This record looks at one T cell receptor beta chain sequence and its context. What it recognizes is unknown. This CDR3 region has 15 residues. CDR1 MDHEN and CDR2 SYDVKM come from the germline V gene. V gave up 7 bases and J gave up 4 bases, with 17 bases separating them. These data come from a study of OX40 agonist ivuxolimab in advanced cancers. Notes on the study in general: Dosing at 0.1 to 3.0 mg/kg was accompanied by clonal expansion of CD4+ and CD8+ blood T cells by week 6. Compared with others, partial responders at 0.1-3.0 mg/kg displayed clonal expansion among the lowest. CD4+ T cells averaged fewer expanded clones than CD8+ T cells.

Repertoires were generated with immunoSEQ multiplex PCR, while TCRdb's copy carries only in-frame clones and drops some. The sample yields more than 95,000 clones, about 91% seen once. Specimen: CD4+ or CD8+ T cells sorted from blood, collected in a trial of the OX40 agonist ivuxolimab. This clonotype was sampled from an adult with an advanced solid tumor such as melanoma, head and neck, liver or kidney cancer. This sequence joins TRBV28 and TRBJ1-5; tentative D call: TRBD1 (6 bases). CDR3: CASNPRQAGNQPQHF. Here the CDR3 DNA reads TGTGCCAGCAACCCGCGACAGGCCGGGAATCAGCCCCAGCATTTT.